What follows is one T cell receptor beta chain and its context. The antigen is undetermined. The record originates from a study of cytomegalovirus exposure and HLA in healthy donors. The ends lost 2 bases at V and 3 bases at J; junction bases unmatched: 0. This CDR3 spans 14 amino acids. Germline CDR1 reads SGHRS; CDR2 reads YFSETQ. The PCR used 60 Vbeta and 13 Jbeta primers. Sequencing used immunoSEQ multiplex PCR; TCRdb keeps in-frame clones, though not all of them. The profile shows about 170,000 clones, 85% of them singletons. Overall study findings and caveats: Most of the TCR beta V segments (in an earlier analysis) were productive either about 90% or about 30% of the time. Among TCR beta chains, those listed as cytomegalovirus-associated numbered around 160. In a later analysis, specific HLA alleles were associated with about 18,000 TCR beta sequences at a 0.05 false discovery rate.

This sequence was found in a man aged 25-45 years in good health and CMV-seropositive. The V call is TRBV5-1, the J call TRBJ2-7; 12 bases map to TRBD2. The sequencing input was PBMCs. The CDR3 protein is CASSLLAGGYEQYV. Written as DNA, the CDR3 is TGCGCCAGCAGCTTACTAGCGGGAGGCTACGAGCAGTACGTC.